Listed below are T cell receptor beta chains from one sample, sequenced in a study of Graves' ophthalmopathy and Graves' hyperthyroidism. MiXCR was run by TCRdb on the multiplex PCR reads, yielding one entry per CDR3 protein. The sample has hundreds of thousands of distinct CDR3 sequences, 40% seen once. Sequencing was carried out using peripheral blood. All receptors derive from an adult man with Graves' ophthalmopathy. The CDR3 runs from the conserved cysteine through the conserved F or W. The D gene is left open where the match is weak. Clone size appears in some rows only: once, few, many, or a class for an expanded clone.

>NA|many|TRBJ2-7|TRBV10-3
CAISDPGVGYEQYF
TGTGCCATCAGTGACCCAGGAGTCGGGTACGAGCAGTACTTC
>TRBD1|many|TRBJ2-7|TRBV7-3
CASSLTGQPLTEQYF
TGTGCCAGCAGCTTAACGGGACAGCCCCTTACCGAGCAGTACTTC
>TRBD1|few|TRBJ1-3|TRBV10-3
CANSSAQGAKDSGNTIYF
TGTGCCAACAGCTCGGCACAGGGGGCGAAAGACTCTGGAAACACCATATATTTT
>NA|many|TRBJ2-5|TRBV7-3
CASSLVPAERETQYF
TGTGCCAGCAGCTTAGTCCCCGCCGAAAGAGAGACCCAGTACTTC
>NA|NA|TRBJ1-1|TRBV12-3/TRBV12-4
CASNDRFDPMNTEAFF
TGTGCCAGCAATGACAGGTTCGACCCTATGAACACTGAAGCTTTCTTT
>NA|NA|TRBJ1-1|TRBV11-2
CASSLVMGVKENTEAFF
TGTGCCAGCAGCTTAGTCATGGGGGTGAAAGAGAACACTGAAGCTTTCTTT
>NA|many|TRBJ2-7|TRBV29-1
CSAQSGFSSYEQYF
TGCAGCGCCCAAAGTGGCTTCAGCTCCTACGAGCAGTACTTC
>TRBD1|NA|TRBJ1-2|TRBV25-1
CASSPEGTGSAGYTF
TGTGCCAGCTCACCGGAGGGGACAGGGTCGGCTGGCTACACCTTC
>NA|many|TRBJ2-6|TRBV7-9
CASSLVPGGGSIGGANVLTF
TGTGCCAGCAGCCTAGTCCCGGGAGGGGGCTCTATCGGTGGGGCCAACGTCCTGACTTTC
>NA|many|TRBJ2-7|TRBV10-3
CAISRTDNTYEQYF
TGTGCCATCAGTAGGACGGACAACACCTACGAGCAGTACTTC
>NA|NA|TRBJ1-4|TRBV24-1
CASSARDHNEKLFF
TGTGCCAGCAGTGCCCGGGACCATAATGAAAAACTGTTTTTT
>NA|NA|TRBJ2-7|TRBV15
CATSRDRGWHEQYF
TGTGCCACCAGCAGAGATCGGGGGTGGCACGAGCAGTACTTC
>NA|many|TRBJ1-5|TRBV9
CASSVADGNQPQHF
TGTGCCAGCAGCGTAGCTGACGGCAATCAGCCCCAGCATTTT
>NA|few|TRBJ2-7|TRBV5-1
CASRTRPGSSYEQYF
TGCGCCAGCAGGACGAGACCAGGGTCTTCCTACGAGCAGTACTTC
>TRBD1|NA|TRBJ1-1|TRBV13
CASSIKPGQTEAFF
TGTGCCAGCAGCATAAAACCGGGACAGACTGAAGCTTTCTTT
>NA|NA|TRBJ2-5|TRBV7-9
CASSLGQPLQEQYF
TGTGCCAGCAGCCTCGGACAGCCCCTACAGGAGCAGTACTTC
>NA|many|TRBJ2-6|TRBV15
CATSRDFGLWESGANVLTF
TGTGCCACCAGCAGAGATTTTGGACTCTGGGAGTCTGGGGCCAACGTCCTGACTTTC
>NA|many|TRBJ1-1|TRBV29-1
CSVVYGLNTEAFF
TGCAGCGTTGTGTACGGGCTCAACACTGAAGCTTTCTTT
>NA|few|TRBJ2-2|TRBV25-1
CAWGASEANTGELFF
TGTGCCTGGGGTGCTAGCGAGGCGAACACCGGGGAGCTGTTTTTT
>TRBD2|NA|TRBJ2-7|TRBV15
CATSREGTSGALREQYF
TGTGCCACCAGCAGAGAAGGGACTAGCGGTGCCCTCCGTGAGCAGTACTTC
>NA|NA|TRBJ1-5|TRBV24-1
CASRAGNQPQHF
TGTGCCAGCAGGGCGGGGAATCAGCCCCAGCATTTT
>TRBD1|many|TRBJ1-5|TRBV24-1
CATSDPGTGVGQPQHF
TGTGCCACCAGTGACCCAGGGACAGGGGTCGGTCAGCCCCAGCATTTT